The rows below give T cell receptor beta chains drawn from one sample of a study of vaccination and CD4 T cells after COVID-19. The antigens these receptors bind are not known. TCRdb re-derived calls from the PCR reads in MiXCR, one entry per CDR3 protein. The top ten clones hold roughly 4.5% of a sample with tens of thousands of distinct CDR3 sequences, approximately 48% of them seen once. Sample: CD4+ T cells from blood, cultured in vitro. The receptors were gathered from a human donor who had recovered from COVID-19. Each CDR3 is given with its conserved first and last residue. D genes are given only for firm matches. Not all rows give a size; the values are once, few, many and, for expanded clones, a class.

len	v_gene	abundance	d_gene	j_gene	CDR3aa	CDR3nt
12	TRBV7-2	-	TRBD2	TRBJ2-7	CASSLLATEQYF	TGTGCCAGCAGCCTACTAGCGACCGAGCAGTACTTC
15	TRBV6-1	few	-	TRBJ1-5	CASSPGTPNNQPQHF	TGTGCCAGCAGCCCCGGGACACCTAACAATCAGCCCCAGCATTTT
15	TRBV2	few	-	TRBJ1-6	CASSAGGSYNSPLHF	TGTGCCAGCAGTGCTGGAGGCTCCTATAATTCACCCCTCCACTTT
13	TRBV19	-	-	TRBJ1-1	CATTRGRNTEAFF	TGTGCCACAACTCGGGGGCGCAACACTGAAGCTTTCTTT
13	TRBV27	-	-	TRBJ1-1	CASSLRQNTEAFF	TGTGCCAGCAGTTTGAGACAGAACACTGAAGCTTTCTTT
15	TRBV10-2	-	TRBD1	TRBJ2-2	CASSPQGAGAGELFF	TGCGCCAGCAGCCCACAGGGGGCCGGGGCCGGGGAGCTGTTTTTT
18	TRBV6-1	-	TRBD2	TRBJ2-7	CASRTGAAWTSGYYEQYF	TGTGCCAGCAGGACAGGGGCCGCGTGGACTAGCGGCTATTACGAGCAGTACTTC
13	TRBV6-2/TRBV6-3	-	-	TRBJ2-3	CASSYGSTDTQYF	TGTGCCAGCAGTTACGGCAGCACAGATACGCAGTATTTT
15	TRBV4-3	-	-	TRBJ1-5	CASSQDSRANQPQHF	TGCGCCAGCAGCCAAGATAGCCGCGCCAATCAGCCCCAGCATTTT
14	TRBV27	-	-	TRBJ1-5	CASRQGGGGQPQHF	TGTGCCAGCAGACAAGGAGGGGGTGGGCAGCCCCAGCATTTT
14	TRBV20-1	-	-	TRBJ1-1	CSANPFGTNTEAFF	TGCAGTGCTAACCCCTTTGGCACAAACACTGAAGCTTTCTTT
13	TRBV12-3/TRBV12-4	-	-	TRBJ1-1	CASSPAVRAEAFF	TGTGCCAGCAGCCCGGCGGTGAGGGCTGAAGCTTTCTTT
14	TRBV20-1	-	TRBD2	TRBJ2-1	CSARFTSGINEQFF	TGCAGTGCTAGGTTCACTAGCGGGATTAATGAGCAGTTCTTC
14	TRBV7-8	few	-	TRBJ1-1	CASSLDPGVTEAFF	TGTGCCAGCAGCTTAGATCCGGGGGTCACTGAAGCTTTCTTT
13	TRBV19	few	TRBD1	TRBJ1-1	CASSQGADTEAFF	TGTGCCAGTAGCCAGGGGGCTGACACTGAAGCTTTCTTT
14	TRBV19	-	-	TRBJ1-2	CASSAQGTNYGYTF	TGTGCCAGTAGTGCCCAGGGTACTAACTATGGCTACACCTTC
16	TRBV5-1	-	-	TRBJ2-5	CASSLGVSGSQETQYF	TGCGCCAGCAGCTTGGGGGTTAGCGGCTCTCAAGAGACCCAGTACTTC
14	TRBV24-1	few	-	TRBJ1-3	CATSDSFSGNTIYF	TGTGCCACCTCGGACAGTTTCTCTGGAAACACCATATATTTT
14	TRBV5-1	-	-	TRBJ1-2	CASRLVTGIYDYTF	TGCGCCAGCAGGCTCGTGACGGGTATTTATGACTACACCTTC
16	TRBV4-3	-	TRBD2	TRBJ2-1	CASSQESETSVHEQFF	TGCGCCAGCAGCCAAGAAAGTGAGACTAGCGTACATGAGCAGTTCTTC
18	TRBV15	-	-	TRBJ2-1	CATSRDLSEGLRFNEQFF	TGTGCCACCAGCAGAGATCTCTCCGAGGGCCTAAGGTTCAATGAGCAGTTCTTC
16	TRBV6-1	-	TRBD1	TRBJ1-5	CASRARTGGAIQPQHF	TGTGCCAGCAGAGCTAGGACAGGGGGCGCGATTCAGCCCCAGCATTTT
15	TRBV20-1	few	-	TRBJ1-2	CSARDAKQGVYGYTF	TGCAGTGCTAGGGATGCGAAGCAGGGCGTCTATGGCTACACCTTC
15	TRBV6-1	-	TRBD1	TRBJ1-3	CASSAQGFSGNTIYF	TGTGCCAGCAGTGCACAGGGGTTCTCTGGAAACACCATATATTTT
13	TRBV6-5	few	-	TRBJ1-5	CASSYAFNQPQHF	TGTGCCAGCAGTTACGCCTTCAATCAGCCCCAGCATTTT
16	TRBV19	-	TRBD1	TRBJ2-6	CASSVGQFSGANVLTF	TGTGCCAGTAGTGTGGGACAGTTCTCTGGGGCCAACGTCCTGACTTTC
15	TRBV6-1	-	TRBD2	TRBJ2-1	CASSPLAGSYNEQFF	TGTGCCAGCAGCCCACTAGCGGGGTCTTACAATGAGCAGTTCTTC
14	TRBV20-1	-	-	TRBJ1-6	CSARTEALNSPLHF	TGCAGTGCCCGAACCGAGGCGCTTAATTCACCCCTCCACTTT
14	TRBV10-3	once	TRBD1	TRBJ2-1	CAISGDRNYNEQFF	TGTGCCATCAGTGGGGACAGAAACTACAATGAGCAGTTCTTC
15	TRBV29-1	-	TRBD1	TRBJ1-2	CSVDPYRDRGYGYTF	TGCAGCGTTGATCCCTACCGGGACAGGGGGTATGGCTACACCTTC
15	TRBV10-1	few	TRBD2	TRBJ2-5	CASPDQRGWSGVGYF	TGCGCCAGCCCCGATCAGCGGGGATGGTCAGGCGTTGGGTACTTC
12	TRBV6-2/TRBV6-3	-	-	TRBJ2-7	CASTRPPYEQYF	TGTGCCAGCACGCGCCCTCCCTACGAGCAGTACTTC
14	TRBV12-3/TRBV12-4	-	TRBD2	TRBJ2-1	CASSFAGGPGEQFF	TGTGCCAGCAGTTTCGCGGGGGGGCCGGGTGAGCAGTTCTTC
17	TRBV6-5	-	-	TRBJ2-2	CASSYRGGGTNTGELFF	TGTGCCAGCAGTTACCGGGGCGGGGGCACGAACACCGGGGAGCTGTTTTTT
14	TRBV20-1	-	-	TRBJ2-7	CSASYGGPLYEQYF	TGCAGTGCTAGTTATGGGGGCCCTCTCTACGAGCAGTACTTC
15	TRBV28	-	-	TRBJ2-5	CASSLRARGQGTQYF	TGTGCCAGCAGTTTAAGGGCCAGGGGTCAAGGGACCCAGTACTTC
13	TRBV29-1	-	-	TRBJ1-3	CSVAANSGNTIYF	TGCAGCGTAGCAGCGAACTCTGGAAACACCATATATTTT
11	TRBV24-1	-	-	TRBJ1-2	CATSDHYGYTF	TGTGCCACCAGTGATCACTATGGCTACACCTTC